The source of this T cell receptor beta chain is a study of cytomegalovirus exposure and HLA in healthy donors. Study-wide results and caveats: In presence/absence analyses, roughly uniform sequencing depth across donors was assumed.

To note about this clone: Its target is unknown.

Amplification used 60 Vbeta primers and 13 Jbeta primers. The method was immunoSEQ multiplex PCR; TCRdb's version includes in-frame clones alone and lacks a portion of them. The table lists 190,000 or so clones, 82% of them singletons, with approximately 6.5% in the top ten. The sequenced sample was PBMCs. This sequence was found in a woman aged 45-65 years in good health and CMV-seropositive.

The CDR3 sequence: CAISDRLAGLAADTDTQYF. Here the CDR3 DNA reads TGTGCCATCAGTGATCGACTAGCGGGCCTCGCAGCTGACACAGATACGCAGTATTTT. The chain has TRBV10-3 and TRBJ2-3, with 10 bases identical to TRBD2. V gave up 3 bases and J gave up 2 bases; unmatched junction bases: 14. The CDR3 length is 19 residues. The V gene's germline CDR1 is ENHRY and CDR2 SYGVKD.